The next 21 T cell receptor beta chains were all read from a single sample in a study of early T cells in non-severe SARS-CoV-2 infection. Each CDR3 protein gets one entry after TCRdb re-called the 5' RACE reads with MiXCR. The table includes about 62,000 distinct CDR3 sequences, roughly a tenth detected once. Sequences were obtained from whole blood. These receptors originate from an adult who was a healthcare worker with PCR-confirmed SARS-CoV-2 infection or an uninfected control (not recorded which).

The sample holds many counts of this clonotype. V is TRBV2 and J is TRBJ1-5; a weak D match, TRBD1 (5 bases). The CDR3 is 16 amino acids. The V gene's germline CDR1 is SNHLY and CDR2 FYNNEI. V was pared by 6 bases and J by 1 base, with 16 bases between. CDR3 coding DNA: TGTGCCAGCAGACCCATGACGGGACCCAGCAATCAGCCCCAGCATTTT. Translating it yields CASRPMTGPSNQPQHF.

This clonotype was observed a few times. The chain employs TRBV29-1 and TRBJ1-1; D is unclear. Germline values: CDR1 SQVTM, CDR2 ANQGSEA. The CDR3 sequence is 11 residues long. V lost 7 bases to trimming and J lost 2 bases, with 8 bases between them. CDR3 bases: TGCAGCGCTGGGCAAAACACTGAAGCTTTCTTT. Its protein product is CSAGQNTEAFF.

There are a few counts of this clonotype. Written as DNA, the CDR3 is TGTGCCTGGAGAAGCGGGGGGGCTACAAATACGCAGTATTTT. It encodes CAWRSGGATNTQYF. This chain connects TRBV30 to TRBJ2-3; 10 bases match TRBD2. Per the germline V gene, CDR1 is GTSNPN and CDR2 is SVGIG (reference sequence). The CDR3 is 14 amino acids. Trimming cost V 3 bases and J 7 bases; bases outside gene matches: 7. The full variable domain, completed using reference TRBV30 and TRBJ2-3, is SQTIHQWPATLVQPVGSPLSLECTVEGTSNPNLYWYRQAAGRGLQLLFYSVGIGQISSEVPQNLSASRPQDRQFILSSKKLLLSDSGFYLCAWRSGGATNTQYFGPGTRLTVL.

This clonotype appeared a few times. The rearrangement joins TRBV7-2 to TRBJ2-1, with unresolved D. CDR1 is SGHTA, CDR2 FQGNSA, per germline. The length of the CDR3 is 13 residues. V lost 1 base and J 10 bases, leaving 11 bases between the germline ends. CDR3 protein: CASSLDFTLEQFF. The CDR3 DNA reads as TGTGCCAGCAGCTTAGACTTTACCCTAGAGCAGTTCTTC.

The sample holds a few counts of this clonotype. The J gene is TRBJ2-3, the V gene TRBV28; D possibly corresponds to TRBD2 (5 bases). There are 15 residues in the CDR3. CDR1 and CDR2 from the germline V gene are MDHEN and SYDVKM. V was clipped by 2 bases and J by 2 bases, with 11 bases between them. CDR3 DNA: TGTGCCAGCAGTTTACTCCGGGGAACCACAGATACGCAGTATTTT. Translating it yields CASSLLRGTTDTQYF.

This clonotype came up a few times. This chain uses TRBV5-1 with TRBJ2-3, with 7 bases identical to TRBD1. The CDR3 is 14 residues long. The junction had 5 bases not matched to a gene; V was cut back by 5 bases and J by 2 bases. CDR1 and CDR2 (germline): SGHRS, YFSETQ. In nucleotides, the CDR3 is TGCGCCAGCAGGTCCACAGGGGTCACAGATACGCAGTATTTT. Protein sequence: CASRSTGVTDTQYF.

The V and J genes are TRBV7-9 and TRBJ1-1; no reliable D call. This CDR3 has 14 residues. The V end was cut by 0 bases, the J end by 1 base, with 6 bases between. Germline V gives CDR1 SEHNR, CDR2 FQNEAQ (reference sequence). Here the CDR3 reads CASSLAPWNTEAFF. The CDR3 bases are TGTGCCAGCAGCTTAGCACCATGGAACACTGAAGCTTTCTTT.

This clonotype was counted between two and nine times. J is TRBJ2-7 and V is TRBV27; perhaps TRBD1 as D (5 bases). CDR3 length equals 14 residues. The V end lost 6 bases, the J end lost 5 bases, and 17 bases lay between the germline ends. Germline assignment: CDR1 MNHEY and CDR2 SMNVEV (reference sequence). This CDR3 is CASRPNRWVHEQYV. Written as DNA, the CDR3 is TGTGCCAGCAGACCCAACAGGTGGGTCCACGAGCAGTACGTC.

This clonotype was seen more than once but under ten times. This chain links TRBV11-1 with TRBJ1-1; D gene unclear. Trimming took 1 base from V and 8 from J, leaving 14 bases between them. The length of the CDR3 is 14 residues. The germline CDR1 and CDR2 sequences are SGHAT and FQDESV (reference sequence). The CDR3 nucleotides read TGTGCCAGCAGCTTAGGACTAAGTGCTTCAGAAGCTTTCTTT. Translation gives CASSLGLSASEAFF.

The table lists this clonotype with many counts. The chain has TRBV7-8 and TRBJ1-2; TRBD1 aligns across 9 bases. The CDR3 covers 15 residues. Germline V gene sequence: CDR1 SGHVS, CDR2 FQNEAQ. V dropped 0 bases and J dropped 7; count of bases not matched to a gene: 6. CDR3 sequence reads: CASSLARTGASGYTF. DNA of the CDR3: TGTGCCAGCAGCTTAGCTCGGACAGGGGCCTCTGGCTACACCTTC.

In its sample, this clonotype was seen a few times. The V gene is TRBV10-3, the J gene TRBJ2-2; 12 bases line up with TRBD2. CDR1 is ENHRY, CDR2 SYGVKD, per germline. This CDR3 spans 16 amino acids. V trimming: 3 bases; J trimming: 5 bases; junction bases outside the gene matches: 4. CDR3 nucleotides: TGTGCCATCAGTGACCTAACTAGCGGGGGGACCGGGGAGCTGTTTTTT. Its protein product is CAISDLTSGGTGELFF.

The sample holds a few counts of this clonotype. V is TRBV7-9 and J is TRBJ1-3, with 8 bases lining up with TRBD1. Germline values: CDR1 SEHNR, CDR2 FQNEAQ (reference sequence). The CDR3 spans 14 residues. V lost 6 bases, J lost 4 bases, and 5 bases stayed unmatched. The CDR3 protein is CASRTGAVGNTIYF. CDR3 bases: TGTGCCAGCAGGACAGGGGCAGTGGGAAACACCATATATTTT.

This clonotype occurred many times. The chain links TRBV6-1 to TRBJ2-5; TRBD1 might be the D (5 bases). Between the trimmed V and J ends, which lost 4 bases and 0 bases, there was a span of 12 bases. Germline values: CDR1 MNHNS, CDR2 SASEGT. The CDR3 is made up of 15 amino acids. The DNA for the CDR3 is TGTGCCAGCAGTGGAGACAGACCGTACCAAGAGACCCAGTACTTC. Its protein product is CASSGDRPYQETQYF.

This clonotype was counted only a few times. J is TRBJ2-7 and V is TRBV10-2; TRBD1 agrees at 7 bases. Germline values: CDR1 WSHSY, CDR2 SAAADI. This CDR3 spans 13 amino acids. The V segment lost 6 bases and the J segment 7 bases; nucleotides outside the gene matches: 9. The CDR3 spells CASRGEGGNEQYV. In DNA, the CDR3 is TGCGCCAGCAGGGGGGAAGGGGGCAATGAGCAGTACGTC.

This clonotype was picked up many times. The chain links TRBV5-1 to TRBJ2-7; possible D gene TRBD1, 5 bases. This CDR3 contains 13 residues. Trimming cost V 4 bases and J 0 bases, with 8 bases left between them. Germline CDR1 is SGHRS and CDR2 is YFSETQ. CDR3: CASSRGHSYEQYV. The CDR3 bases are TGCGCCAGCAGCCGTGGACACTCCTACGAGCAGTACGTC.

This clonotype was counted many times. The chain carries TRBV5-4 and TRBJ1-1; the D gene is possibly TRBD1 (6 bases). The CDR3 spans 16 residues. Between the trimmed V and J ends, which lost 5 bases and 0 bases, there was a span of 17 bases. Germline CDR1 SGHNT, CDR2 YYREEE (reference sequence). This CDR3 is CASSSDPQGMNTEAFF. Here the CDR3 DNA reads TGTGCCAGCAGTTCCGACCCCCAGGGGATGAACACTGAAGCTTTCTTT.

In this sample, this clonotype turned up many times. The chain employs TRBV9 and TRBJ2-3; D remains unclear. Trimming cost V 2 bases and J 0 bases, with 10 bases left between them. Germline loops: CDR1 SGDLS, CDR2 YYNGEE. This CDR3 has 15 amino acids. CDR3 loop: CASSVSWGSTDTQYF. The CDR3 nucleotides are TGTGCCAGCAGCGTGAGTTGGGGTAGCACAGATACGCAGTATTTT.

V and J are TRBV7-8 and TRBJ2-3; possibly TRBD2 for D (7 bases). The CDR3 is made up of 17 amino acids. V lost 1 base, J lost 3 bases, and 17 bases lay in between. CDR1 SGHVS and CDR2 FQNEAQ come from the germline V gene. The CDR3: CASSLGAAGAGTDTQYF. DNA for the CDR3: TGTGCCAGCAGCTTAGGAGCCGCGGGGGCCGGGACAGATACGCAGTATTTT.

The chain has TRBV20-1 and TRBJ1-1; weak D call: TRBD1 (6 bases). The V end was cut by 0 bases, the J end by 11 bases, with 22 bases between. The CDR3 consists of 15 residues. Germline CDR1 DFQATT, CDR2 SNEGSKA (reference sequence). The CDR3 here is CSAREGATGQFGAFF. The DNA for the CDR3 is TGCAGTGCTAGAGAGGGCGCGACAGGTCAATTCGGGGCTTTCTTT.

The rearrangement links TRBV5-6 to TRBJ2-7; weak D call: TRBD2 (6 bases). This CDR3 has 15 residues. Trimming took off 4 bases at V and 4 bases at J, with 18 bases between the two ends. CDR1 is SGHDT, CDR2 YYEEEE, per germline. CDR3 sequence reads: CASSPPGTPAYEQYV. CDR3 coding DNA: TGTGCCAGCAGCCCACCCGGGACTCCGGCTTACGAGCAGTACGTC.

This clonotype was found many times. V gene TRBV12-3 or TRBV12-4 combines with J gene TRBJ2-3; 7 bases match TRBD2. V was pared by 9 bases and J by 0 bases, with 6 bases of the junction left unmatched. The CDR3 runs 14 residues. The chain's CDR3 is CASRLARSTDTQYF. The CDR3 DNA is TGTGCCAGTCGACTAGCTAGGAGCACAGATACGCAGTATTTT.